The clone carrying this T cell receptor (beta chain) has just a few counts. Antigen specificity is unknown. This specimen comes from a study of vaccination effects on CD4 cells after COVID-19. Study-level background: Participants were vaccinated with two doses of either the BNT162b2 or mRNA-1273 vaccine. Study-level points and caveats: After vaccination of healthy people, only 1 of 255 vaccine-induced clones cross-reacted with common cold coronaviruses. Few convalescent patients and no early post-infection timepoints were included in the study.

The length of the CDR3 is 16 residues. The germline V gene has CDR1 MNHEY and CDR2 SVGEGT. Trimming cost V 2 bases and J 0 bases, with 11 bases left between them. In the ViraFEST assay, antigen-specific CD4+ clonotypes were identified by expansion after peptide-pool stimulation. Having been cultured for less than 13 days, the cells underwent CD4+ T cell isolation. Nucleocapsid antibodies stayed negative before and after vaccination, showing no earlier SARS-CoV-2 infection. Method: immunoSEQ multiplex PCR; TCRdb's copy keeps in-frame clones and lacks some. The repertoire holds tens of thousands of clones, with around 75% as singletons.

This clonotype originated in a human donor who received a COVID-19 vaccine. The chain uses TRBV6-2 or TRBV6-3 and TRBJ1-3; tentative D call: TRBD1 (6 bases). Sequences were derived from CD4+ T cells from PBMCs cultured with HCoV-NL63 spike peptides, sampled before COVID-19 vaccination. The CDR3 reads CASSYPGQNSGNTIYF. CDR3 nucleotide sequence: TGTGCCAGCAGTTACCCGGGACAAAACTCTGGAAACACCATATATTTT.